This T cell receptor (beta chain) derives from a study of blood T cell repertoires in COVID-19. Study as a whole: Collection of acute and convalescent COVID-19 samples took place in the United States, Italy and Spain.

The CDR3 consists of 19 residues. CDR1 SGHDN and CDR2 FVKESK come from the germline V gene. J gave up 2 bases and V 4 bases, and 14 bases lay outside the gene matches. Data came from immunoSEQ multiplex PCR; TCRdb stores just in-frame clones and leaves some out. Of 300,000 to 350,000 clones listed, 85% to 90% were seen once; the top ten hold around 4.3%. Sample: PBMCs or T cells enriched from blood (not recorded which). V usage is TRBV14 and J usage is TRBJ2-6; the match to TRBD1 covers 7 bases. The sequence was collected from a young woman with acute COVID-19. CDR3 coding DNA: TGTGCCAGCAGCCCAAGAATACCACAGGGGAAGACTGGGGCCAACGTCCTGACTTTC. This encodes CASSPRIPQGKTGANVLTF.